This TCR beta chain was sequenced during a study of PD-L1 blockade in urothelial cancer. Study context: Patients had undergone 0 to 3 prior chemotherapy regimens. Study results and limitations: At 3 weeks on treatment, tumor-associated clones expanded more with durable benefit. Prediction of better survival came from below-median pretreatment blood TCR clonality.

The time point was: pretreatment peripheral blood. Data came from immunoSEQ multiplex PCR; TCRdb stores just in-frame clones and leaves some out. The table includes approximately 72,000 clones, approximately 86% detected once. Note on this clone: Its antigen remains unidentified.

The CDR3 runs to 15 residues. V was trimmed by 0 bases and J by 4 bases, leaving 12 bases between them. CDR1 and CDR2 (germline): LNHDA, SQIVND (reference sequence). The sequence derives from a man aged 55-75 years with urothelial cancer. The chain joins TRBV19 to TRBJ1-2; tentatively, D is TRBD1 (5 bases). Sample: PBMCs, taken around atezolizumab (anti-PD-L1) treatment. The CDR3, as DNA: TGTGCCAGTAGTATAGATCGGGGGAGCGGCTATGGCTACACCTTC. Protein product: CASSIDRGSGYGYTF.